Listed below are T cell receptor beta chains from one sample, sequenced in a study of blood T cells in healthy people across ages. MiXCR, applied by TCRdb to the 5' RACE reads, yields one record per CDR3 protein. The repertoire includes 650,000 to 950,000 distinct CDR3 sequences, roughly 44% of them detected once, and about 19% sits in the top ten. The sequenced material came from blood. The receptors derive from a man aged 55 to 69 in good health. CDR3s include the opening cysteine and the closing phenylalanine or tryptophan. Each record gives: V gene, D gene, clone size, J gene, CDR3 DNA, CDR3 protein. D genes are given only for firm matches. Expanded clones get a size class; other rows say once, few or many, or leave the size out.

v_call: TRBV27
d_call: NA
clone_size: many
j_call: TRBJ2-5
cdr3_nt: TGTGCCAGCTCCAACTTCCAAGAGACCCAGTACTTC
cdr3_aa: CASSNFQETQYF

v_call: TRBV14
d_call: TRBD1
clone_size: NA
j_call: TRBJ2-3
cdr3_nt: TGTGCCAGCAGCCAGCCCCCCGGGACAGCCACAGATACGCAGTATTTT
cdr3_aa: CASSQPPGTATDTQYF

v_call: TRBV11-2
d_call: TRBD1
clone_size: NA
j_call: TRBJ2-3
cdr3_nt: TGTGCCAGCAGCACGGGACAGTACACAGATACGCAGTATTTT
cdr3_aa: CASSTGQYTDTQYF

v_call: TRBV20-1
d_call: TRBD1
clone_size: few
j_call: TRBJ2-7
cdr3_nt: TGCAGTGCTACCACAGGGGGTACTATCTACGAGCAGTACTTC
cdr3_aa: CSATTGGTIYEQYF

v_call: TRBV2
d_call: TRBD1
clone_size: NA
j_call: TRBJ1-5
cdr3_nt: TGTGCCAGCAGTCAGATGACAGGGATTGTTCAGCCCCAGCATTTT
cdr3_aa: CASSQMTGIVQPQHF

v_call: TRBV7-9
d_call: NA
clone_size: few
j_call: TRBJ2-5
cdr3_nt: TGTGCCAGCAGCTTAACCCAGACATCCCGGGAGACCCAGTACTTC
cdr3_aa: CASSLTQTSRETQYF

v_call: TRBV5-1
d_call: NA
clone_size: NA
j_call: TRBJ1-2
cdr3_nt: TGCGCCAGCAGCACCCCGGACGAAGGCTACACCTTC
cdr3_aa: CASSTPDEGYTF

v_call: TRBV6-5
d_call: NA
clone_size: many
j_call: TRBJ1-2
cdr3_nt: TGTGCCAGCAGTTACGGTTATGGCTACACCTTC
cdr3_aa: CASSYGYGYTF

v_call: TRBV4-3
d_call: TRBD1
clone_size: NA
j_call: TRBJ2-2
cdr3_nt: TGCGCCAGCACCCAAGGGACAGGGGGCGCGGTCGGGGAGCTGTTTTTT
cdr3_aa: CASTQGTGGAVGELFF

v_call: TRBV3-1
d_call: TRBD1
clone_size: NA
j_call: TRBJ2-7
cdr3_nt: TGTGCCAGCAGCCAAACCGGGACAGGGTACCACGAGCAGTACTTC
cdr3_aa: CASSQTGTGYHEQYF

v_call: TRBV2
d_call: TRBD1
clone_size: once
j_call: TRBJ2-6
cdr3_nt: TGTGCCAGCAGCGACGGACAGGGGATGCAAGGGGCCAACGTCCTGACTTTC
cdr3_aa: CASSDGQGMQGANVLTF

v_call: TRBV20-1
d_call: NA
clone_size: once
j_call: TRBJ1-6
cdr3_nt: TGCAGTGCTAGAGAGGGGGGTGGGCCCCTCCACTTT
cdr3_aa: CSAREGGGPLHF

v_call: TRBV4-3
d_call: NA
clone_size: NA
j_call: TRBJ2-3
cdr3_nt: TGCGCCAGCAGATTCCTTGGACAGAATACGCAGTATTTT
cdr3_aa: CASRFLGQNTQYF

v_call: TRBV27
d_call: NA
clone_size: NA
j_call: TRBJ2-7
cdr3_nt: TGTGCCAGCAGTTTTCGGACTGCCCCCTACGAGCAGTACTTC
cdr3_aa: CASSFRTAPYEQYF

v_call: TRBV14
d_call: NA
clone_size: few
j_call: TRBJ2-2
cdr3_nt: TGTGCCAGCAGCTCCTCAGGGGCCGGGGAGCTGTTTTTT
cdr3_aa: CASSSSGAGELFF

v_call: TRBV4-1
d_call: NA
clone_size: few
j_call: TRBJ1-6
cdr3_nt: TGCGCCAGCAGCCAATCTTGGGGGGGCTACAATAATTCACCCCTCCACTTT
cdr3_aa: CASSQSWGGYNNSPLHF

v_call: TRBV5-1
d_call: TRBD1
clone_size: NA
j_call: TRBJ2-5
cdr3_nt: TGCGCCAGCAGCTTGAGACCGTGGGACAGCCAAGAGACCCAGTACTTC
cdr3_aa: CASSLRPWDSQETQYF

v_call: TRBV4-3
d_call: NA
clone_size: few
j_call: TRBJ2-4
cdr3_nt: TGCGCCAGCAGCCAAGATTTACAGGGGAGGGGAAACATTCAGTACTTC
cdr3_aa: CASSQDLQGRGNIQYF

v_call: TRBV5-8
d_call: NA
clone_size: NA
j_call: TRBJ2-1
cdr3_nt: TGTGCCAGCAGCTTGGTTCACAGGTCCCCCAATGAGCAGTTCTTC
cdr3_aa: CASSLVHRSPNEQFF

v_call: TRBV20-1
d_call: NA
clone_size: few
j_call: TRBJ1-2
cdr3_nt: TGCAGTGCTAGACTTGTCAGGGGAGGTGCTAATGGCTACACCTTC
cdr3_aa: CSARLVRGGANGYTF

v_call: TRBV6-2/TRBV6-3
d_call: NA
clone_size: NA
j_call: TRBJ2-1
cdr3_nt: TGTGCCAGCAGCCTACTTACAGGTCGTAGGACCAATGAGCAGTTCTTC
cdr3_aa: CASSLLTGRRTNEQFF

v_call: TRBV2
d_call: NA
clone_size: NA
j_call: TRBJ2-5
cdr3_nt: TGTGCCAGCAGGCCCAGGGTTTTGACCCAGTACTTC
cdr3_aa: CASRPRVLTQYF

v_call: TRBV20-1
d_call: TRBD1
clone_size: NA
j_call: TRBJ2-3
cdr3_nt: TGCAGTGTTCCCCCCGGGACAGGTATAAATACGCAGTATTTT
cdr3_aa: CSVPPGTGINTQYF

v_call: TRBV2
d_call: NA
clone_size: NA
j_call: TRBJ1-1
cdr3_nt: TGTGCCAGCAGTCAGGGATTTCGGGATCCTGAAGCTTTCTTT
cdr3_aa: CASSQGFRDPEAFF

v_call: TRBV5-1
d_call: NA
clone_size: many
j_call: TRBJ2-3
cdr3_nt: TGCGCCAGCAGCTCAGGAGATACGCAGTATTTT
cdr3_aa: CASSSGDTQYF

v_call: TRBV24-1
d_call: NA
clone_size: NA
j_call: TRBJ2-1
cdr3_nt: TGTGCCACCAGTCCAAACGGCGCGGGGGCCAACTACAATGAGCAGTTCTTC
cdr3_aa: CATSPNGAGANYNEQFF

v_call: TRBV29-1
d_call: NA
clone_size: many
j_call: TRBJ2-7
cdr3_nt: TGCAGCGTTGCCCACGACGGATATGGCGAGCAGTACTTC
cdr3_aa: CSVAHDGYGEQYF

v_call: TRBV12-3/TRBV12-4
d_call: TRBD2
clone_size: NA
j_call: TRBJ2-1
cdr3_nt: TGTGCCAGCAGTTTCGTTAGCGGGGGATACAATGAGCAGTTCTTC
cdr3_aa: CASSFVSGGYNEQFF

v_call: TRBV20-1
d_call: TRBD2
clone_size: once
j_call: TRBJ2-3
cdr3_nt: TGCAGTGCTAGTCTACTAGCGGGGGGGGGGACAGATACGCAGTATTTT
cdr3_aa: CSASLLAGGGTDTQYF

v_call: TRBV14
d_call: NA
clone_size: few
j_call: TRBJ2-5
cdr3_nt: TGTGCCAGCAGCCAAGTATGGGGGCGAGAGACCCAGTACTTC
cdr3_aa: CASSQVWGRETQYF

v_call: TRBV20-1
d_call: TRBD1
clone_size: NA
j_call: TRBJ2-5
cdr3_nt: TGCAGTGCTAGAGATCTTGGACAGGGTGGGGAGACCCAGTACTTC
cdr3_aa: CSARDLGQGGETQYF

v_call: TRBV6-5
d_call: NA
clone_size: once
j_call: TRBJ1-2
cdr3_nt: TGTGCCAGCAGTAGCCGGGGCATAGCTAACTACGGCTACACCTTC
cdr3_aa: CASSSRGIANYGYTF

v_call: TRBV7-9
d_call: NA
clone_size: NA
j_call: TRBJ2-7
cdr3_nt: TGTGCCAGCAGCTTGAAGGGCCTTAACGAGCAGTACTTC
cdr3_aa: CASSLKGLNEQYF

v_call: TRBV4-3
d_call: NA
clone_size: medium-sized
j_call: TRBJ2-7
cdr3_nt: TGCGCCAGCAGCCAAGAACCTGGGCCAGTCTACGAGCAGTACTTC
cdr3_aa: CASSQEPGPVYEQYF

v_call: TRBV3-1
d_call: TRBD1
clone_size: NA
j_call: TRBJ1-1
cdr3_nt: TGTGCCAGCAGCCAATCCGGGACAGGGGTGAGGACTGAAGCTTTCTTT
cdr3_aa: CASSQSGTGVRTEAFF

v_call: TRBV20-1
d_call: NA
clone_size: NA
j_call: TRBJ1-1
cdr3_nt: TGCAGTGCGAGGGACCTAAGAAGCCAGAACGCTGAAGCTTTCTTT
cdr3_aa: CSARDLRSQNAEAFF

v_call: TRBV27
d_call: TRBD2
clone_size: NA
j_call: TRBJ2-3
cdr3_nt: TGTGCCAGCGACATAGCGGGGGGTCTCAGCCATACGCAGTATTTT
cdr3_aa: CASDIAGGLSHTQYF

v_call: TRBV6-2/TRBV6-3
d_call: NA
clone_size: few
j_call: TRBJ2-4
cdr3_nt: TGTGCCAGCAGTTACGGGGGAAGTCCAGCCAAAAACATTCAGTACTTC
cdr3_aa: CASSYGGSPAKNIQYF

v_call: TRBV29-1
d_call: NA
clone_size: few
j_call: TRBJ1-1
cdr3_nt: TGCAGCGTTGATCGGACAGCTTTGTCGGGGACTGAAGCTTTCTTT
cdr3_aa: CSVDRTALSGTEAFF

v_call: TRBV20-1
d_call: TRBD1
clone_size: few
j_call: TRBJ1-4
cdr3_nt: TGCAGTGCTAGACGACAGGGCCGAACCGAAAAACTGTTTTTT
cdr3_aa: CSARRQGRTEKLFF

v_call: TRBV6-6
d_call: TRBD1
clone_size: NA
j_call: TRBJ2-7
cdr3_nt: TGTGCCAGCAGTTACTCAATGGGACAGGGGGGCCTCCACGAGCAGTACTTC
cdr3_aa: CASSYSMGQGGLHEQYF

v_call: TRBV7-7
d_call: NA
clone_size: NA
j_call: TRBJ2-7
cdr3_nt: TGTGCCAGCAGCCACGGCGTGTACGAGCAGTACTTC
cdr3_aa: CASSHGVYEQYF

v_call: TRBV12-3/TRBV12-4
d_call: NA
clone_size: NA
j_call: TRBJ2-1
cdr3_nt: TGTGCCAGCAACCTTCCGGACGGGTATGAGCAGTTCTTC
cdr3_aa: CASNLPDGYEQFF

v_call: TRBV10-3
d_call: TRBD1
clone_size: NA
j_call: TRBJ2-5
cdr3_nt: TGTGCCATCAGTACAGGGGAAGAGACCCAGTACTTC
cdr3_aa: CAISTGEETQYF

v_call: TRBV21-1
d_call: NA
clone_size: once
j_call: TRBJ2-2
cdr3_nt: TGTGCCAGCAGCCGGGAAGTCACCGGGGAGCTGTTTTTT
cdr3_aa: CASSREVTGELFF